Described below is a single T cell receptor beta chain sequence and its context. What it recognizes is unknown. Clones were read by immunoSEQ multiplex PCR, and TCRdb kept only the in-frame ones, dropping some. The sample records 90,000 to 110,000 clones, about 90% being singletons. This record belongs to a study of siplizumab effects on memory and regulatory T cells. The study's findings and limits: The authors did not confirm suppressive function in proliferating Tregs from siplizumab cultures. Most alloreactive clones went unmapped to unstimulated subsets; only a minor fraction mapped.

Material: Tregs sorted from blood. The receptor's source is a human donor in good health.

In nucleotides, the CDR3 is TGTGCCATCGCGGGGTACACTGAAGCTTTCTTT. Encoded protein: CAIAGYTEAFF. The chain carries TRBV10-3 and TRBJ1-1; D ambiguous. The CDR3 is 11 residues long. V lost 8 bases, J lost 3 bases, and 7 bases lay in between. Looked up from germline, CDR1 is ENHRY and CDR2 is SYGVKD.